The 16 T cell receptor beta chains below come from one sample, sequenced in a study of control samples from healthy donors and cancer patients. Produced via immunoSEQ multiplex PCR; TCRdb's table is partial and in-frame only. The sample lists around 250,000 clones; over 75% were seen once. Source material: PBMCs. Receptor source: a woman aged 55 to 70 with lung cancer.

As regards this clone: Within the sample, other DNA sequences also encode this same CDR3. V usage is TRBV5-1 and J usage is TRBJ1-1; D not certain. This CDR3 region has 12 residues. V lost 2 bases to trimming and J lost 4 bases, with 6 bases between them. The germline CDR1 and CDR2 sequences are SGHRS and YFSETQ. The DNA for the CDR3 is TGCGCCAGCAGCTTAGAGGGCACTGAAGCTTTCTTT. It is translated as CASSLEGTEAFF.

This chain uses TRBV7-3 with TRBJ2-5; D tentatively reads TRBD1 or TRBD2 (5 bases each). V lost 5 bases, J lost 6 bases, and 13 bases lay in between. Germline CDR1 and CDR2: SGHTA and FQGTGA. This CDR3 is 13 amino acids long. The CDR3 sequence: CASSPQEGQTQYF. The CDR3 bases are TGTGCCAGCAGCCCCCAAGAGGGGCAGACCCAGTACTTC.

The chain links TRBV20-1 to TRBJ1-1; 7 nucleotides align to TRBD1. Losses at the gene ends were 3 bases for V and 3 bases for J; bases not matched to a gene: 7. Germline V gives CDR1 DFQATT, CDR2 SNEGSKA (reference sequence). The CDR3 sequence is 14 residues long. CDR3 nucleotides: TGCAGTGCTAGTGGGGGCACAGGGGACACTGAAGCTTTCTTT. Translating it yields CSASGGTGDTEAFF.

The gene calls are TRBV25-1 and TRBJ1-6; 8 bases align to TRBD1. The germline CDR1 and CDR2 sequences are MGHDK and SYGVNS. Trimming cost V 4 bases and J 10 bases; bases outside gene matches: 6. This CDR3 contains 14 residues. The CDR3 loop reads CASSATGGRSPLHF. In DNA, the CDR3 is TGTGCCAGCAGTGCTACAGGGGGAAGGTCACCCCTCCACTTT.

The chain couples TRBV19 to TRBJ2-1; no firm D call. Trimming removed 7 bases from V and 0 bases from J, with 13 bases in between. The CDR3 totals 15 residues. In germline, CDR1 is LNHDA, CDR2 SQIVND (reference sequence). The CDR3 sequence: CASTDRPSSYNEQFF. In DNA form, the CDR3 reads TGTGCCAGTACCGATAGACCGAGCTCCTACAATGAGCAGTTCTTC.

The rearrangement joins TRBV9 to TRBJ2-1, with 10 nucleotides matching TRBD2. The V and J ends lost 0 bases and 0 bases, in that order; junction bases with no gene match: 6. There are 18 residues in the CDR3. CDR1 and CDR2 from the germline V gene are SGDLS and YYNGEE. CDR3 amino acids: CASSVGLGLADSYNEQFF. The CDR3 nucleotides read TGTGCCAGCAGCGTAGGACTCGGACTAGCGGACTCCTACAATGAGCAGTTCTTC.

V is TRBV27 and J is TRBJ1-2, with a weak D call TRBD1 (6 bases). The germline V gene encodes CDR1 MNHEY and CDR2 SMNVEV (reference sequence). The CDR3 has 13 amino acids. Trimming took 5 bases from V and 4 from J, leaving 11 bases between them. The CDR3 coding sequence is TGTGCCAGCAGTATGAAGACAGGCTATGGCTACACCTTC. Its protein product is CASSMKTGYGYTF.

J is TRBJ2-5 and V is TRBV18; unclear D gene. The germline V and J ends were trimmed by 3 bases and 9 bases, with 14 bases remaining between them. The CDR3 length is 13 residues. Germline V gene sequence: CDR1 KGHSH, CDR2 LQKENI. The CDR3 DNA follows: TGTGCCAGCTCACCTATAGCCCGCCCGGCCCAGTACTTC. Translated, it gives CASSPIARPAQYF.

The chain has TRBV18 and TRBJ2-3, with D unresolved. V was pared by 3 bases and J by 1 base, with 5 bases between. The germline V gene has CDR1 KGHSH and CDR2 LQKENI. The CDR3 extends over 13 amino acids. As DNA, the CDR3 is TGTGCCAGCTCACCCCTTGGCACAGATACGCAGTATTTT. It translates to CASSPLGTDTQYF.

This chain uses TRBV27 with TRBJ2-3; 7 bases agree with TRBD2. The CDR3 runs to 16 residues. CDR1 and CDR2 from the germline V gene are MNHEY and SMNVEV (reference sequence). With 3 bases clipped from V and 0 bases from J, the junction kept 6 bases outside the gene matches. CDR3: CASSLSLAASTDTQYF. The CDR3 region has the DNA TGTGCCAGCAGTTTGTCGCTAGCGGCTAGCACAGATACGCAGTATTTT.

The chain has TRBV29-1 and TRBJ1-3; D call uncertain. Germline V CDR1 and CDR2: SQVTM, ANQGSEA. There are 13 residues in the CDR3. V was trimmed by 3 bases and J by 3 bases, leaving 9 bases between them. CDR3 bases: TGCAGCGTTGAGTCCTCCGGTGGAAACACCATATATTTT. Its translation is CSVESSGGNTIYF.

The CDR3 protein is CASSLEFTGPQKGSPLHF. DNA for the CDR3: TGTGCCAGCAGCTTAGAATTTACGGGACCCCAGAAGGGTTCACCCCTCCACTTT. The rearrangement uses TRBV11-2 and TRBJ1-6; possible D gene TRBD1, 5 bases. The germline gives CDR1 SGHAT, CDR2 FQNNGV. V lost 0 bases to trimming and J lost 9 bases, with 21 bases between them. The CDR3 runs to 18 residues. Filled out from reference TRBV11-2 and TRBJ1-6, the complete variable domain reads EAGVAQSPRYKIIEKRQSVAFWCNPISGHATLYWYQQILGQGPKLLIQFQNNGVVDDSQLPKDRFSAERLKGVDSTLKIQPAKLEDSAVYLCASSLEFTGPQKGSPLHFGNGTRLTVT.

The rearrangement uses TRBV5-6 and TRBJ2-3; D remains unclear. Trimming cost V 4 bases and J 3 bases, with 6 bases left between them. Per germline, CDR1 SGHDT and CDR2 YYEEEE. This CDR3 has 12 amino acids. Here the CDR3 reads CASSRRTDTQYF. CDR3 sequence (DNA): TGTGCCAGCAGCCGCAGGACAGATACGCAGTATTTT.

In this sample, this clone turned up once. This chain joins TRBV4-2 and TRBJ2-5, with 8 positions matching TRBD2. The CDR3 has 14 residues. Trimming took 4 bases from V and 5 from J; bases not matched to a gene: 6. In germline, CDR1 is LGHNA, CDR2 YNFKEQ. The CDR3, as DNA: TGTGCCAGCAGCCCGCCGGGAGGGATCGAGACCCAGTACTTC. Translation gives CASSPPGGIETQYF.

The chain carries TRBV6-2 or TRBV6-3 and TRBJ2-1, with D uncertain. V lost 4 bases and J lost 0, with 10 bases in between. The V gene's germline CDR1 is MNHEY and CDR2 SVGEGT. This CDR3 is 15 amino acids long. CDR3 DNA sequence: TGTGCCAGCAGTTTAGACCCTGGCTCCTACAATGAGCAGTTCTTC. This sequence encodes CASSLDPGSYNEQFF.

V and J are TRBV6-6 and TRBJ2-7, with D perhaps matching TRBD1 (5 bases). Trimming took off 6 bases at V and 6 bases at J, with 24 bases between the two ends. Germline V gives CDR1 MNHNY, CDR2 SVGAGI (reference sequence). The CDR3 extends over 16 amino acids. CDR3 region: CASSSGLGLTRLEQYF. CDR3 nucleotides: TGTGCCAGCAGCTCCGGGTTGGGGCTAACCCGCCTCGAGCAGTACTTC.